This TCR beta chain was captured in a study of cytomegalovirus exposure and HLA in healthy donors. About the research overall: A preliminary data release comprised around 85 million unique TCRs obtained from HLA-typed donors.

Between the trimmed V and J ends, which lost 6 bases and 8 bases, there was a span of 19 bases. Looked up from germline, CDR1 is WSHSY and CDR2 is SAAADI. The CDR3 sequence is 14 residues long. Study-level points and caveats: As was reported, the HLA-A and HLA-B alleles of most subjects were accurately predicted from TCR beta sequences.

PCR used 60 Vbeta primers and 13 Jbeta primers. Measured with immunoSEQ multiplex PCR; TCRdb has only the in-frame clones, and not every one. The data contain 90,000 to 110,000 clones, 9.5% to 15% of them singletons. Among the donors, all were healthy bone marrow donors. Although they were nominally healthy when sampled, donors likely had unrecorded immune exposures. This clone was detected a few times. The antigen is not known. This receptor was taken from a middle-aged man in good health and CMV-seropositive. The chain combines TRBV10-2 with TRBJ1-2; D is ambiguous. The sequenced material came from PBMCs. The CDR3 sequence: CASRPGGRGEGYTF. CDR3 nucleotide sequence: TGCGCCAGCAGACCAGGAGGACGAGGTGAAGGCTACACCTTC.